Listed below are T cell receptor beta chains from one sample, sequenced in a study of tumor-infiltrating lymphocytes in localized non-small cell lung cancer. The repertoire was sequenced with immunoSEQ multiplex PCR; TCRdb's copy has only in-frame clones and lacks some. This table has 5,000 to 8,000 clones, 70% to 80% appearing once. Sequencing input: uninvolved lung tissue not adjacent to the tumor. The receptors were gathered from a human donor with non-small cell lung cancer. Both conserved end residues are part of each CDR3. A D gene is named only where the DNA matches it firmly. Size is stated for part of the rows, as once, few or many counts, or as a class when the clone is expanded.

15	TRBV7-2	TRBJ2-5	.	TRBD2	CASRLSGGAVQTQYF	TGTGCCAGCAGACTTAGCGGGGGGGCCGTGCAGACCCAGTACTTC
14	TRBV13	TRBJ1-5	.	TRBD1	CASRLGSGGQPQHF	TGTGCCAGCAGGCTAGGATCAGGGGGACAGCCCCAGCATTTT
14	TRBV6-6	TRBJ2-7	.	.	CASSYNQGSYEQYF	TGTGCCAGCAGTTACAACCAGGGAAGCTACGAGCAGTACTTC
11	TRBV5-5	TRBJ2-7	few	.	CASSLRIEQYF	TGTGCCAGCAGCCTAAGGATTGAGCAGTACTTC
15	TRBV27	TRBJ2-1	.	TRBD2	CASSRSLAVPNEQFF	TGTGCCAGCAGTAGGTCACTAGCGGTACCCAATGAGCAGTTCTTC
18	TRBV7-2	TRBJ2-2	.	TRBD2	CATVGGREIKDNTGELFF	TGTGCCACCGTGGGAGGGCGGGAGATTAAAGATAACACCGGGGAGCTGTTTTTT
17	TRBV9	TRBJ2-2	.	TRBD1	CASSPRQGGANTGELFF	TGTGCCAGCAGCCCCCGACAGGGGGGGGCTAACACCGGGGAGCTGTTTTTT
13	TRBV19	TRBJ2-2	.	.	CASSEQVAGELFF	TGTGCCAGTAGCGAACAGGTCGCCGGGGAGCTGTTTTTT
14	TRBV6-5	TRBJ1-3	.	.	CASSVTGYGNTIYF	TGTGCCAGCAGCGTGACAGGATATGGAAACACCATATATTTT
11	TRBV29-1	TRBJ1-2	.	.	CSVTDGYGYTF	TGCAGCGTTACCGACGGCTATGGCTACACCTTC
15	TRBV28	TRBJ2-2	.	.	CASSLLTTNTGELFF	TGTGCCAGCAGTTTACTAACAACAAACACCGGGGAGCTGTTTTTT
14	TRBV7-2	TRBJ1-5	.	.	CASSIGQTNQPQHF	TGTGCCAGCAGCATCGGACAGACAAATCAGCCCCAGCATTTT
15	TRBV15	TRBJ2-3	.	TRBD2	CATSREGGGADTQYF	TGTGCCACCAGCAGAGAGGGCGGGGGGGCAGATACGCAGTATTTT
17	TRBV7-2	TRBJ2-5	.	TRBD2	CASSLLAGGPQQETQYF	TGTGCCAGCAGCTTACTTGCGGGGGGTCCCCAACAAGAGACCCAGTACTTC
13	TRBV14	TRBJ2-7	.	.	CASSQDLYYEQYF	TGTGCCAGCAGCCAAGATCTCTACTACGAGCAGTACTTC
15	TRBV7-6	TRBJ1-4	few	.	CASSLAGGPNEKLFF	TGTGCCAGCAGCTTAGCGGGGGGCCCTAATGAAAAACTGTTTTTT
16	TRBV9	TRBJ2-2	medium-sized	TRBD1	CASSAGTGGDTGELFF	TGTGCCAGCAGCGCGGGGACAGGGGGCGACACCGGGGAGCTGTTTTTT
13	TRBV7-3	TRBJ2-5	.	.	CASSLEGGKTQYF	TGTGCCAGCAGCTTAGAGGGTGGAAAGACCCAGTACTTC
17	TRBV7-8	TRBJ2-2	.	TRBD1	CASSVGQGFANTGELFF	TGTGCCAGCAGCGTGGGACAGGGGTTCGCGAACACCGGGGAGCTGTTTTTT
18	TRBV7-2	TRBJ2-1	.	.	CASSLGGVRTSSYNEQFF	TGTGCCAGCAGCTTAGGGGGGGTCCGGACAAGCTCCTACAATGAGCAGTTCTTC
15	TRBV6-6	TRBJ1-1	few	.	CASSLWGGGGTEAFF	TGTGCCAGCAGTTTATGGGGTGGTGGCGGCACTGAAGCTTTCTTT
14	TRBV7-2	TRBJ2-5	.	.	CASSRERSAETQYF	TGTGCCAGCAGCCGGGAGAGATCGGCTGAGACCCAGTACTTC
12	TRBV28	TRBJ1-2	.	.	CASSFGGQGYTF	TGTGCCAGCAGTTTTGGGGGTCAGGGCTACACCTTC
17	TRBV4-1	TRBJ1-3	once	.	CASSQDKWQPSGNTIYF	TGCGCCAGCAGCCAAGATAAGTGGCAGCCCTCTGGAAACACCATATATTTT
14	TRBV18	TRBJ1-4	.	.	CASSPVATNEKLFF	TGTGCCAGCTCACCAGTGGCAACTAATGAAAAACTGTTTTTT
14	TRBV2	TRBJ2-5	.	TRBD2	CASNWRGGQETQYF	TGTGCCAGCAATTGGCGGGGGGGCCAAGAGACCCAGTACTTC
14	TRBV15	TRBJ2-7	.	.	CATSRVETASEQYF	TGTGCCACCAGCAGAGTGGAGACAGCGTCTGAGCAGTACTTC
17	TRBV4-1	TRBJ2-7	.	TRBD1	CASSQPRGTGGSYEQYF	TGCGCCAGCAGCCAACCAAGGGGGACAGGGGGTTCCTACGAGCAGTACTTC
16	TRBV19	TRBJ2-3	.	TRBD2	CASSMGASGGPDTQYF	TGTGCCAGTAGTATGGGAGCTAGCGGGGGCCCAGATACGCAGTATTTT